This T cell receptor (beta chain) came from a study of response to subunit inactivated influenza vaccine. This clonotype was observed at least ten times. Its cognate antigen is unknown. Study-level results: Each seasonal flu vaccination may recruit only limited new T cells, authors suggested.

Each CDR3 protein is one row after TCRdb ran MiXCR on the RT-PCR reads. Of roughly 780,000 distinct CDR3 sequences in the sample, about 18% were seen once. This sequence originates from a man between 45 and 60 years old who received an inactivated influenza vaccine. Sequencing was performed on PBMCs from blood, taken roughly 5 days after vaccination.

Here the CDR3 reads CATADGYSGANVLTF. CDR3 nucleotide sequence: TGTGCCACAGCGGACGGATACTCTGGGGCCAACGTCCTGACTTTC. The chain couples TRBV10-3 to TRBJ2-6; D is possibly TRBD2 (5 bases). This CDR3 is 15 amino acids long. The V gene lost 10 bases and the J gene lost 0 bases, with 13 bases spanning the gap. In germline, CDR1 is ENHRY, CDR2 SYGVKD.